This T cell receptor beta chain emerged from a study of blood T cells in healthy people across ages (dated by TCRdb to the mid-2010s). A note on the overall study: Template switching captured roughly one uniquely barcoded TCR beta cDNA molecule per two T cells in model experiments. Using deep sequencing normalized with unique cDNA molecular identifiers, the study measured how TCR beta repertoire diversity changes with age. For two donors (one aged 18 to 30 and one aged 80 or older), the study analyzed two additional independent replicas of 1 million unique cDNA reads from the same blood draw. The donors were split into four age groups: young (average 16 years), middle-aged (over 35), aged (roughly 65) and long-lived (approximately 89). What the authors observed across the whole study: The long-lived group showed more naive CD4+ T cells, fewer expanded clones and increased TCR diversity than the aged group, suggesting age selection. Because the CMV infection status of the donors was unknown, age-related changes in expanded clonotypes may potentially have been confounded. Because profiling used bulk unsorted PBMCs, naive and antigen-experienced compartments could not be compared conclusively. Observed TCR beta diversity per million T cells fell roughly linearly with age, and a significant reduction was already apparent by age roughly 40. Observed TCR beta diversity correlated strongly with the percentage of naive T cells measured by flow cytometry. Estimates of total diversity based on one million sequenced T cells were considered lower bounds and underestimates.

Library creation used 5' RACE. Data came from an Illumina HiSeq 2500. A second roughly 6 to 11 cycle PCR used a sample-barcoded 5' primer and a J-beta primer mix. A template-switch 5' adaptor carrying 12 random nucleotides introduced a unique molecular identifier onto each TCR beta cDNA molecule. At least 3 million CDR3-containing paired-end reads were obtained from each sample. All of the RNA was converted into first-strand cDNA using the Mint cDNA synthesis kit, with a TRBC-specific oligonucleotide serving as the primer. After uracil-DNA glycosylase treatment, a first 18-cycle PCR used universal primers M1SS and BC2_uni_R on all cDNA. Concerning the study's data processing: Normalization of each sample was performed by random selection of 1 million high-quality reads, each carrying a distinct molecular identifier. Instead of being binned into consensus sequences, reads that shared molecular identifiers were thrown out. MiTCR, set to a Q25 quality threshold and the strictest error-elimination algorithm, was used for CDR3 identification, clonotype clustering and error correction. Lower-bound total TCR beta diversity was estimated with a nonparametric unseen species model using Euler transformation. TCRdb reanalyzed the raw reads on its own, using fastp at Q25 for trimming and MiXCR for clone calling, and kept in-frame beta chains. Identical CDR3 protein sequences are pooled into one entry, listed with their most common genes and DNA. The V and J calls and clone size are TCRdb's, not the authors'. This sample is represented by around 780,000 distinct CDR3 sequences; around a quarter of them were singletons. Jointly, the top ten make up 3% of the sample.

From a lookup of the germline V gene, CDR1 and CDR2 are SGHRS and YFSETQ. The CDR3, from cysteine to phenylalanine, totals 15 residues. Kept here is only the CDR3 DNA, which spans 45 bases and is read in frame from base 1. Cut back by 3 bases and 1 base, the V and J ends lie 13 bases apart. Notes on this clonotype: Its antigen is not yet known. Base qualities are not at hand, and no much larger clone is one base apart.

The roughly 42 donors, aged roughly 6 to 95 years, were systemically healthy Caucasian individuals from Russia. Roughly 10 milliliters of peripheral blood were collected from each donor into EDTA-treated Vacutainer tubes. Ficoll-Paque density-gradient centrifugation was used to isolate PBMCs, with at least 6.5 million per sample. Total RNA, at least 6 micrograms per sample, was extracted from PBMCs with Trizol reagent. For every donor, flow cytometry on a PBMC aliquot measured the percentage of naive CD45RAhigh/CD27high T cells. These data also featured in a second study, about T cells of mothers and their children. From the second report: Donors were nine systemically healthy Caucasian individuals: three mothers and their six children. cDNA synthesis used all of the extracted RNA, with about 1.5 ug of RNA in each 15 ul reaction. In the second PCR, sample barcodes and 2-4 random nucleotides were introduced via the M1S primer. Each mother yielded over 10 million TCR beta CDR3 reads and each child some 3 million reads. TCR recombination output is similarly shaped by thymic selection in related and unrelated pairs, with a minor effect exerted by inherited differences. Normalized repertoire overlap was always slightly but never significantly higher in related than unrelated mother-child pairs. No persistent microchimeric T cell clones were detected, at a sensitivity of about 100 clones per million clonotypes. To look for features that set related mother-child pairs apart from unrelated individuals, the researchers ran deep NGS to compare the TCR beta repertoires of mothers and children. On average, the children were roughly 12 +/- 4 years old, while the mothers were 40 +/- 4 years old. After adapter ligation was performed with NEBNext reagents, the libraries were sequenced on an Illumina HiSeq 2000 with 100+100 nt paired-end reads. To prevent cross-contamination, the mother and child libraries were prepared one month apart and sequenced in separate runs. Between roughly 500,000 and 2,300,000 distinct TCR beta clonotypes were identified per donor. Naive TCR beta clonotypes were estimated from low-frequency clonotypes matched to each donor's FACS-determined naive share, without sorting.

The sample taken for sequencing was blood. This sequence was found in a boy aged 5-17 years in good health. This receptor chain uses TRBV5-1 and TRBJ2-5, with a tentative D gene TRBD1 over 6 matching bases. The nucleotide sequence reads TGCGCCAGCAGCTGGGCAGGGGCTTTCCAAGAGACCCAGTACTTC. Translated, this is CASSWAGAFQETQYF.